This TCR beta chain was captured by sequencing in a study of T cell responses to AZD1222 COVID-19 vaccine. TCRdb keeps only in-frame clones here, not all; method: immunoSEQ multiplex PCR. This table holds roughly 140,000 clones, 82% found once. Points from the study as a whole: There were repertoire samples only from the period after the peak T cell response. Unmutated variant regions are reportedly the target of nearly half of TCRs that are spike-specific. It should be noted that donors were predominantly white British and more often female, and clonal diversity was possibly underestimated.

With regard to this clone: Its antigen is unknown.

This sequence originates from an adult in good health. The starting material was peripheral blood, obtained on day 0 of MenACWY control vaccination.

CDR3 protein: CASSLLTGNPGNTIYF. The CDR3 DNA follows: TGTGCCAGCAGCCTGTTAACAGGGAACCCTGGAAACACCATATATTTT. The chain employs TRBV6-6 and TRBJ1-3; a weak D match, TRBD1 (6 bases). The CDR3 consists of 16 residues. With 6 bases removed from V and 2 bases from J, the gap between germline ends came to 17 bases. CDR1 MNHNY and CDR2 SVGAGI come from the germline V gene (reference sequence).